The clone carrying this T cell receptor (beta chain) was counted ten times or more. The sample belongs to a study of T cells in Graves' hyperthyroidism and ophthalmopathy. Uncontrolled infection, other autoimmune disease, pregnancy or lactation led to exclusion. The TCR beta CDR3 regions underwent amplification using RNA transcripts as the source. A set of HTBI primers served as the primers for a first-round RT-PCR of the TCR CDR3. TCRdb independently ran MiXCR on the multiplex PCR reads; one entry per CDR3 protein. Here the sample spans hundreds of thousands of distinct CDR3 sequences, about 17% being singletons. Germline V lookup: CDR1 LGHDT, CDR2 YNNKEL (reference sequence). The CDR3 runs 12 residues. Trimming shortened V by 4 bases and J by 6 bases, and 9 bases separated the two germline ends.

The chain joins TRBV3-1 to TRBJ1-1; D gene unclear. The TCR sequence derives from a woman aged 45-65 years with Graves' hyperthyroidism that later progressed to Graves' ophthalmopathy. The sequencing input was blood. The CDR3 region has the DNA TGTGCCAGCAGCCTTGGAAAATCTGAAGCTTTCTTT. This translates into CASSLGKSEAFF.